This entry lists 15 T cell receptor beta chains sequenced from one sample in a study of shared clonotypes between healthy human individuals (dated by TCRdb to 2019 to 2021). CD8 naive samples were obtained by positive selection for CCR7 among CD45RO-negative cells, yielding a CD45RA+CCR7+ population from which TemRA cells were excluded. Libraries were built with the immunoSEQ multiplex PCR assay. Here the immuneACCESS table is served through TCRdb, limited to in-frame sequences with V and J called. Missing clones are a known gap in these copies; in checked studies unresolved V genes cover under half, and the rest lacks a known reason. In this sample the table shows around 2,000,000 clones, more than 85% of which occur a single time. The ten largest make up around 1.7% of the sample. Sample: naive CD8+ T cells from PBMCs. What the cell subset or site label conveys for this sample: CD45RA+CCR7+. The receptor source for this set is a man between 18 and 29 years old in good health. Some clones in this sample may be carry-over from other donors' samples.

V and J are TRBV7-2 and TRBJ1-1, with D perhaps matching TRBD1 (6 bases). Trimming left V 5 bases short and J 4 bases short, with 17 bases between. The CDR3 contains 15 residues. Germline lookup yields CDR1 SGHTA and CDR2 FQGNSA. The CDR3 nucleotides are TGTGCCAGCAGCGAATCCCTCTCGGGGGCCACTGAAGCTTTCTTT. Encoded protein: CASSESLSGATEAFF.

The chain couples TRBV5-6 to TRBJ2-7, with 12 bases matching TRBD1. Germline CDR1 SGHDT, CDR2 YYEEEE. J lost 1 base, V lost 4 bases, and 9 bases had no gene match. The CDR3 spans 17 residues. In DNA, the CDR3 is TGTGCCAGCAGCCCTTACCCGGGACAGGGGGCGTCCTACGAGCAGTACTTC. Amino acid sequence: CASSPYPGQGASYEQYF.

The V gene is TRBV28, the J gene TRBJ1-2, with 7 bases lining up with TRBD1. This CDR3 comprises 15 residues. Trimming took 3 bases from V and 3 from J; bases not matched to a gene: 7. Looked up from germline, CDR1 is MDHEN and CDR2 is SYDVKM. This chain's CDR3 is CASSFSGTVYYGYTF. CDR3 DNA sequence: TGTGCCAGCAGTTTCAGCGGGACAGTTTACTATGGCTACACCTTC.

The chain uses TRBV30 and TRBJ1-1; D might be TRBD1 (5 bases). This CDR3 is 12 amino acids long. V lost 7 bases to trimming and J lost 6 bases, with 15 bases between them. Germline V gives CDR1 GTSNPN, CDR2 SVGIG (reference sequence). CDR3 sequence reads: CASTTGRAEAFF. The CDR3 DNA is TGTGCCTCAACGACGGGACGCGCTGAAGCTTTCTTT.

This clone was seen once. This sequence joins TRBV9 and TRBJ1-2; D call uncertain. Germline V gene lookup returns CDR1 SGDLS and CDR2 YYNGEE. V was cut by 4 bases and J by 2 bases, with 15 bases left in between. CDR3 length: 15 residues. The CDR3 loop reads CASSPTFATNYGYTF. The CDR3 DNA is TGTGCCAGCAGCCCGACCTTCGCTACGAACTATGGCTACACCTTC.

This chain joins TRBV6-4 and TRBJ1-5; 7 bases fit TRBD1. This CDR3 has 15 amino acids. Germline V CDR1 and CDR2: MRHNA, SNTAGT. After removal of 3 bases from V and 5 bases from J, the junction contained 7 bases not matched to a gene. The CDR3 reads CASSDIDREHQPQHF. The CDR3 coding sequence is TGTGCCAGCAGTGATATCGACAGGGAGCATCAGCCCCAGCATTTT.

The chain joins TRBV30 to TRBJ2-3; D ambiguous. The germline gives CDR1 GTSNPN, CDR2 SVGIG (reference sequence). The length of the CDR3 is 18 residues. Between the trimmed V and J ends, which lost 0 bases and 3 bases, there was a span of 22 bases. The DNA of the CDR3 is TGTGCCTGGAGTGTACTATACGTCGCCGGAGCGATGACAGATACGCAGTATTTT. This gives the protein CAWSVLYVAGAMTDTQYF.

As to this clone: This CDR3 is also generated by other DNA sequences in the sample. V is TRBV5-5 and J is TRBJ2-2; D remains ambiguous. The V gene lost 0 bases and the J gene lost 4 bases, with 4 bases spanning the gap. The CDR3 spans 13 residues. Germline CDR1 SGHKS, CDR2 YYEKEE (reference sequence). In nucleotides, the CDR3 is TGTGCCAGCAGCTTGGGGGTCACCGGGGAGCTGTTTTTT. The encoded protein is CASSLGVTGELFF.

With respect to this clone: Other DNA sequences in this sample translate to the same CDR3. The chain joins TRBV27 to TRBJ2-1; D is unresolved. The CDR3 is made up of 11 amino acids. The V end lost 3 bases, the J end lost 7 bases, and 4 bases lay between the germline ends. CDR1 is MNHEY and CDR2 is SMNVEV in the germline V gene (reference sequence). CDR3 residues: CASSLANEQFF. The CDR3 DNA reads as TGTGCCAGCAGTTTGGCGAATGAGCAGTTCTTC.

V gene TRBV18 combines with J gene TRBJ2-7; D not certain. The CDR3 length is 15 residues. V lost 0 bases to trimming and J lost 3 bases, with 12 bases between them. Germline CDR1 and CDR2: KGHSH and LQKENI. The chain's CDR3 is CASSPPGTPSYEQYF. The CDR3 nucleotides read TGTGCCAGCTCACCACCGGGCACGCCAAGCTACGAGCAGTACTTC.

This clone was observed once. This chain links TRBV19 with TRBJ2-1; D gene unclear. The CDR3 sequence is 14 residues long. Trimming pared 3 bases from V and 7 bases from J, leaving 13 bases between. The germline CDR1 and CDR2 sequences are LNHDA and SQIVND (reference sequence). The CDR3 sequence is CASSMIPQGNEQFF. In DNA, the CDR3 is TGTGCCAGTAGTATGATACCGCAAGGGAATGAGCAGTTCTTC.

V usage is TRBV6-6 and J usage is TRBJ2-2, with D unclear. The CDR3 has 11 residues. Germline CDR1 and CDR2: MNHNY and SVGAGI (reference sequence). V dropped 8 bases and J dropped 6 bases, with 7 bases sitting between them. CDR3 nucleotides: TGTGCCAGCCTTTTGGCCGGGGAGCTGTTTTTT. Translated, it gives CASLLAGELFF.

The chain joins TRBV7-9 to TRBJ1-2, with D possibly being TRBD1 (5 bases). There are 15 residues in the CDR3. The germline V gene has CDR1 SEHNR and CDR2 FQNEAQ (reference sequence). Between the trimmed V and J ends, which lost 1 base and 4 bases, there was a span of 13 bases. The CDR3 DNA follows: TGTGCCAGCAGCTTAGACGCCAGGGACGTCTATGGCTACACCTTC. Translated: CASSLDARDVYGYTF.

The chain couples TRBV7-9 to TRBJ2-7, with TRBD2 identical over 7 bases. The CDR3 is made up of 15 amino acids. V shed 2 bases, J shed 2 bases, and the junction held 6 bases outside the gene matches. Germline CDR1 SEHNR, CDR2 FQNEAQ (reference sequence). In nucleotides, the CDR3 is TGTGCCAGCAGCTTATCGTTCGGACTAGCCTACGAGCAGTACTTC. Translation gives CASSLSFGLAYEQYF.

The chain carries TRBV4-1 and TRBJ1-2, with TRBD1 matching 8 bases. The ends lost 0 bases at V and 8 bases at J; junction bases unmatched: 5. The CDR3 sequence is 14 residues long. The germline gives CDR1 MGHRA, CDR2 YSYEKL. The CDR3 region is CASSQERRGQGYTF. The CDR3 nucleotides read TGCGCCAGCAGCCAAGAACGCAGGGGGCAGGGCTACACCTTC.